A single sample is the source of the 22 T cell receptor beta chains below, sequenced in a study of cytomegalovirus exposure and HLA in healthy donors. The method was immunoSEQ multiplex PCR; TCRdb's version includes in-frame clones alone and lacks a portion of them. Of over 100,000 clones listed, approximately 89% are singletons. Sequencing was done on a sample of PBMCs. These receptors all come from a woman aged 18-29 years in good health and CMV-seronegative.

The chain couples TRBV5-1 to TRBJ2-2, with TRBD1 matching 7 bases. J lost 4 bases, V lost 0 bases, and 9 bases had no gene match. The length of the CDR3 is 17 residues. Germline CDR1 is SGHRS and CDR2 is YFSETQ. CDR3 in amino acids: CASSLARGQGFTGELFF. Here the CDR3 DNA reads TGCGCCAGCAGCTTGGCGAGGGGGCAGGGATTCACCGGGGAGCTGTTTTTT.

This clone came up once. Relative to the germline gene, one junction end is altered; a read error may explain this. The CDR3, as DNA: TGTGCCAGCAGCTTACTACAGGGGGCTTTC. It specifies CASSLLQGAF. The chain couples TRBV11-2 to TRBJ1-2; 9 bases fit TRBD1. From germline, CDR1 is SGHAT and CDR2 FQNNGV. The CDR3 has 10 residues.

V and J are TRBV10-3 and TRBJ1-2; a weak D match, TRBD1 (5 bases). In germline, CDR1 is ENHRY, CDR2 SYGVKD. This CDR3 has 16 amino acids. V was pared by 2 bases and J by 4 bases, with 17 bases between. This CDR3 is CAISEGGRGYGYGYTF. In nucleotides, the CDR3 is TGTGCCATCAGTGAGGGGGGGAGAGGGTATGGCTATGGCTACACCTTC.

This chain joins TRBV6-1 and TRBJ2-1; 9 nucleotides line up with TRBD2. J lost 9 bases, V lost 0 bases, and 0 bases had no gene match. Germline loops: CDR1 MNHNS, CDR2 SASEGT. The CDR3 loop spans 13 amino acids. The CDR3 coding sequence is TGTGCCAGCAGTGAAGCGCGGGAGGGTGAGCAGTTCTTC. It encodes CASSEAREGEQFF.

The chain couples TRBV7-6 to TRBJ2-1, with TRBD2 matching over 10 bases. The CDR3 covers 18 residues. V was clipped by 2 bases and J by 4 bases; unmatched bases: 11. The germline gives CDR1 SGHVS, CDR2 FNYEAQ. CDR3 sequence: CASSLWLAGAEYYNEQFF. CDR3 sequence (DNA): TGTGCCAGCAGCTTATGGCTAGCGGGGGCCGAATATTACAATGAGCAGTTCTTC.

J is TRBJ2-6 and V is TRBV27; a weak D match, TRBD1 (6 bases). Trimming stripped 6 bases from V and 0 bases from J, with 9 bases between. Germline CDR1 reads MNHEY; CDR2 reads SMNVEV (reference sequence). This CDR3 spans 15 amino acids. For the CDR3, the DNA is TGTGCCAGCAGGAAGGACAGCTCTGGGGCCAACGTCCTGACTTTC. Protein sequence: CASRKDSSGANVLTF.

This clone was counted a few times. The rearrangement joins TRBV2 to TRBJ1-6, with a weak D call TRBD1 (6 bases). Germline V gives CDR1 SNHLY, CDR2 FYNNEI. This CDR3 region has 16 residues. V gave up 2 bases and J gave up 5 bases, with 13 bases separating them. The CDR3 coding sequence is TGTGCCAGCAGTGAATTGGGGGCGCGGAATAATTCACCCCTCCACTTT. It specifies CASSELGARNNSPLHF.

V and J are TRBV9 and TRBJ2-7, with 11 positions matching TRBD2. Germline V gene data show CDR1 as SGDLS and CDR2 as YYNGEE. The CDR3 loop spans 16 amino acids. The V segment lost 3 bases and the J segment 3 bases; nucleotides outside the gene matches: 8. Written as DNA, the CDR3 is TGTGCCAGCAGCGCTTCGACTAGCGGGGTTCTCTACGAGCAGTACTTC. Its translation: CASSASTSGVLYEQYF.

The rearrangement joins TRBV10-3 to TRBJ2-3; the match to TRBD1 covers 9 bases. The CDR3 is made up of 14 amino acids. The V and J ends lost 4 bases and 6 bases, in that order; junction bases with no gene match: 5. CDR1 ENHRY and CDR2 SYGVKD come from the germline V gene. The chain's CDR3 is CAISARTGADTQYF. The CDR3 DNA sequence: TGTGCCATCAGTGCAAGGACAGGGGCTGATACGCAGTATTTT.

V is TRBV9 and J is TRBJ2-3; a possible D gene is TRBD2 (5 bases). CDR3 length: 17 amino acids. Deletions cut 4 bases from V and 0 bases from J, with 18 bases between. Germline-derived CDR1 and CDR2 are SGDLS and YYNGEE. This CDR3 is CASSPALAPSSTDTQYF. CDR3 in DNA: TGTGCCAGCAGCCCCGCGCTAGCCCCCTCTAGCACAGATACGCAGTATTTT.

The chain joins TRBV21-1 to TRBJ1-3; the table's D gene call, TRBD1, was not cross checked with the DNA. TRBV21-1 is an annotated pseudogene. This CDR3 contains 16 residues. CDR3 region: CASSKGAQSSGNTIYF. CDR3 DNA sequence: TGTGCCAGCAGCAAAGGGGCCCAAAGCTCTGGAAACACCATATATTTT.

The rearrangement links TRBV4-1 to TRBJ1-1, with 9 positions matching TRBD1. The CDR3 spans 14 residues. Trimming took 1 base from V and 10 from J; bases not matched to a gene: 7. Germline values: CDR1 MGHRA, CDR2 YSYEKL. The CDR3 nucleotides are TGCGCCAGCAGCCAAGCCGGGACAGGGTTCGGAGCTTTCTTT. Protein sequence: CASSQAGTGFGAFF.

This sequence joins TRBV5-4 and TRBJ1-2, with 8 bases identical to TRBD1. This CDR3 spans 14 amino acids. Germline lookup yields CDR1 SGHNT and CDR2 YYREEE (reference sequence). V dropped 7 bases and J dropped 4; count of bases not matched to a gene: 9. DNA of the CDR3: TGTGCCAGCCGAAACCTAGACAGGGGCTATGGCTACACCTTC. This translates into CASRNLDRGYGYTF.

The rearrangement links TRBV5-1 to TRBJ2-7; 9 bases match TRBD1. The trim removed 3 bases at V and 4 bases at J, leaving 5 bases unmatched. The length of the CDR3 is 14 residues. Germline V gene sequence: CDR1 SGHRS, CDR2 YFSETQ. CDR3 coding DNA: TGCGCCAGCAGCTCGGGACAGGGCGGTTACGAGCAGTACTTC. Translating it yields CASSSGQGGYEQYF.

V is TRBV5-1 and J is TRBJ2-2; the D is unclear. The germline gives CDR1 SGHRS, CDR2 YFSETQ. The CDR3 sequence is 16 residues long. With 0 bases removed from V and 2 bases from J, the gap between germline ends came to 11 bases. The CDR3 coding sequence is TGCGCCAGCAGCTTGGTTCCAGGCCAAAACACCGGGGAGCTGTTTTTT. This translates into CASSLVPGQNTGELFF.

The chain employs TRBV6-6 and TRBJ1-2; D not resolved. The CDR3 length is 13 residues. The V gene lost 2 bases and the J gene lost 8 bases, with 12 bases spanning the gap. Germline values: CDR1 MNHNY, CDR2 SVGAGI (reference sequence). In DNA form, the CDR3 reads TGTGCCAGCAGTTACAAGCAGGTCGAGGGCTACACCTTC. This translates into CASSYKQVEGYTF.

The J gene is TRBJ1-2, the V gene TRBV11-2, with D unresolved. V lost 3 bases and J lost 3, with 20 bases in between. Germline CDR1 and CDR2: SGHAT and FQNNGV. The CDR3 is made up of 17 amino acids. Written as DNA, the CDR3 is TGTGCCAGCAGCTTTGCGCGAGTGGGGAGATCTGACTATGGCTACACCTTC. Translated: CASSFARVGRSDYGYTF.

V and J are TRBV5-8 and TRBJ2-3, with TRBD2 as a possible D gene (6 bases). CDR1 and CDR2 from the germline V gene are SGHTS and YDEGEE. This CDR3 spans 16 amino acids. V was shortened by 4 bases and J by 6 bases, with 21 bases between the two germline ends. CDR3 loop: CASSLGTGVDKDTQYF. CDR3 DNA sequence: TGTGCCAGCAGCCTTGGGACTGGGGTAGACAAGGATACGCAGTATTTT.

This chain joins TRBV11-2 and TRBJ1-1, with D hard to call. Germline lookup yields CDR1 SGHAT and CDR2 FQNNGV. Deletions cut 5 bases from V and 4 bases from J, with 8 bases between. The CDR3 contains 12 residues. CDR3 DNA: TGTGCCAGCAGCACCTCGAGCACTGAAGCTTTCTTT. Amino acids: CASSTSSTEAFF.

This sequence joins TRBV19 and TRBJ2-6; a weak D match, TRBD2 (6 bases). V lost 3 bases, J lost 4 bases, and 10 bases lay in between. CDR3 length: 15 amino acids. Germline lookup yields CDR1 LNHDA and CDR2 SQIVND (reference sequence). CDR3 sequence: CASSIAGSGANVLTF. DNA of the CDR3: TGTGCCAGTAGTATCGCGGGGTCGGGGGCCAACGTCCTGACTTTC.

This clone has a single count. The chain joins TRBV19 to TRBJ1-1; D is unresolved. Germline CDR1 and CDR2: LNHDA and SQIVND (reference sequence). This CDR3 is built from 13 residues. CDR3 coding DNA: TGTGCGGCCGGCGGCCAGATGAACACTGAAGCTTTCTTT. It yields the protein CAAGGQMNTEAFF.

The chain carries TRBV7-3 and TRBJ1-2; TRBD1 agrees at 10 bases. After removal of 5 bases from V and 5 bases from J, the junction contained 11 bases not matched to a gene. CDR3 length: 16 residues. From germline, CDR1 is SGHTA and CDR2 FQGTGA. CDR3 coding DNA: TGTGCCAGCAGCCGGGGACCGGGACAGGGGAATTATGGCTACACCTTC. It yields the protein CASSRGPGQGNYGYTF. Full variable domain (outside the CDR3, taken from reference TRBV7-3 and TRBJ1-2): GAGVSQTPSNKVTEKGKYVELRCDPISGHTALYWYRQSLGQGPEFLIYFQGTGAADDSGLPNDRFFAVRPEGSVSTLKIQRTERGDSAVYLCASSRGPGQGNYGYTFGSGTRLTVV.